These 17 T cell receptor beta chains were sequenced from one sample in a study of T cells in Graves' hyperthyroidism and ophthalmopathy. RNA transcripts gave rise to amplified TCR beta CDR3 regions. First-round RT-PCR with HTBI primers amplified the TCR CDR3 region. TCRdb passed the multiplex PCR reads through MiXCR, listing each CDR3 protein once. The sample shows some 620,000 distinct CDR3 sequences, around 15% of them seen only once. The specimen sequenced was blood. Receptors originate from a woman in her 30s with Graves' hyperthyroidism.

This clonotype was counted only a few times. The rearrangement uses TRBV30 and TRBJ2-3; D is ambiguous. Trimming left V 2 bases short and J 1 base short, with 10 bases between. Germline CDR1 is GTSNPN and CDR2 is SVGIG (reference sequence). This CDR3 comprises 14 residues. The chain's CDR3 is CAWSLGGGTDTQYF. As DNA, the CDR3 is TGTGCCTGGAGTTTGGGCGGAGGCACAGATACGCAGTATTTT.

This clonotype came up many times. The CDR3 loop reads CASRPLAGGFTDTQYF. The CDR3 bases are TGCGCCAGCAGACCCCTAGCGGGGGGGTTCACAGATACGCAGTATTTT. The chain has TRBV5-1 and TRBJ2-3, with TRBD2 matching 12 bases. Per germline, CDR1 SGHRS and CDR2 YFSETQ. The CDR3 sequence is 16 residues long. Losses at the gene ends were 5 bases for V and 2 bases for J; bases not matched to a gene: 6.

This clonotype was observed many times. The CDR3, as DNA: TGTGCCAGCAGCGTTACGCAACAGGGGTTGGGCTATGGCTACACCTTC. This translates into CASSVTQQGLGYGYTF. The V and J genes are TRBV2 and TRBJ1-2, with 7 positions matching TRBD1. Germline trimming cut 6 bases from V and 4 bases from J; bases unmatched to any gene: 14. The length of the CDR3 is 16 residues. In germline, CDR1 is SNHLY, CDR2 FYNNEI. The complete variable domain, with remaining parts taken from reference TRBV2 and TRBJ1-2, reads EPEVTQTPSHQVTQMGQEVILRCVPISNHLYFYWYRQILGQKVEFLVSFYNNEISEKSEIFDDQFSVERPDGSNFTLKIRSTKLEDSAMYFCASSVTQQGLGYGYTFGSGTRLTVV.

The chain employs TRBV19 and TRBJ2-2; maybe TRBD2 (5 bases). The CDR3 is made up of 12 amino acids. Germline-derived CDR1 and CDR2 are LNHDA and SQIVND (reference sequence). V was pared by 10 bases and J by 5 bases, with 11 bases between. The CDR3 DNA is TGTGCCACCACAGCGGTAACCGGGGAGCTGTTTTTT. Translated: CATTAVTGELFF.

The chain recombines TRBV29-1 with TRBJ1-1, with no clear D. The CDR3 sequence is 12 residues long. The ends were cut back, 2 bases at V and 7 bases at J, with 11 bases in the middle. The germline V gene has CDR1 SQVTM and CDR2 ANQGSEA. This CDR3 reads CSVEYISDEAFF. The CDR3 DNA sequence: TGCAGCGTTGAATATATATCGGATGAAGCTTTCTTT. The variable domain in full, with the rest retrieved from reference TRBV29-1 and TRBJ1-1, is SAVISQKPSRDICQRGTSLTIQCQVDSQVTMMFWYRQQPGQSLTLIATANQGSEATYESGFVIDKFPISRPNLTFSTLTVSNMSPEDSSIYLCSVEYISDEAFFGQGTRLTVV.

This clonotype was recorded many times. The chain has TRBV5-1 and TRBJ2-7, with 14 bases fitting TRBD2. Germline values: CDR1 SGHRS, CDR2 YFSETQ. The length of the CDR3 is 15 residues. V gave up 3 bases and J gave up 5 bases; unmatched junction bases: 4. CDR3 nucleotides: TGCGCCAGCAGCTCCGGGACTAGCGGGAGACACGAGCAGTACTTC. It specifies CASSSGTSGRHEQYF.

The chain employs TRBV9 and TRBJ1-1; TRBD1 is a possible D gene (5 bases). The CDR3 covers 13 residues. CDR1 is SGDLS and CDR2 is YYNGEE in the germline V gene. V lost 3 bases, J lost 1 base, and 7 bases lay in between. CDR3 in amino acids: CASSGGKNTEAFF. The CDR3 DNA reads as TGTGCCAGCAGCGGGGGGAAGAACACTGAAGCTTTCTTT.

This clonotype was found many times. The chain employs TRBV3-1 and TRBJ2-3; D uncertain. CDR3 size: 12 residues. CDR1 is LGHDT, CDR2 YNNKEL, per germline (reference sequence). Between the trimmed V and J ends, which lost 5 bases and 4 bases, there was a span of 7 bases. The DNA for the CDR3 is TGTGCCAGCAGCTCCGTCCCAGATACGCAGTATTTT. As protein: CASSSVPDTQYF.

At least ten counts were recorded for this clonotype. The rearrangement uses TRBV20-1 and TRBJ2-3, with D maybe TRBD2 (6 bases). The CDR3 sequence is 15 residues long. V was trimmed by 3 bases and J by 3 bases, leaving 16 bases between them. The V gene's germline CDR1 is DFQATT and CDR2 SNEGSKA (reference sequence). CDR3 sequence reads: CSASRLGGMTDTQYF. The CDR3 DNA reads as TGCAGTGCTAGCAGGCTGGGCGGGATGACAGATACGCAGTATTTT.

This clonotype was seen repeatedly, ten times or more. The CDR3: CASSFMAGLNEQFF. The CDR3 DNA follows: TGTGCCAGCAGCTTCATGGCAGGGCTGAATGAGCAGTTCTTC. The chain links TRBV7-2 to TRBJ2-1, with D possibly being TRBD1 (5 bases). The CDR3 loop spans 14 amino acids. CDR1 is SGHTA and CDR2 is FQGNSA in the germline V gene. V gave up 3 bases and J gave up 7 bases, with 13 bases separating them.

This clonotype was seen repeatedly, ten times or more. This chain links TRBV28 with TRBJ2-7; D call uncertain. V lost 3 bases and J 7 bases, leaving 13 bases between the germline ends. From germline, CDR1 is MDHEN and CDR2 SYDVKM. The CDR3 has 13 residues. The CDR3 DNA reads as TGTGCCAGCAGTTTTGCGGAGAATAGGGAGCAGTACTTC. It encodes CASSFAENREQYF.

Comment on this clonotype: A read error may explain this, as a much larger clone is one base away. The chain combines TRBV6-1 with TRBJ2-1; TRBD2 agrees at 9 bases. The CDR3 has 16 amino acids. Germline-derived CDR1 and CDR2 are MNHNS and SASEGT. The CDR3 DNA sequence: TGTACCAGCACCACTGAGGATAGCGGGAGTGGCAATGAGCAGTTCTTC. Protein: CTSTTEDSGSGNEQFF.

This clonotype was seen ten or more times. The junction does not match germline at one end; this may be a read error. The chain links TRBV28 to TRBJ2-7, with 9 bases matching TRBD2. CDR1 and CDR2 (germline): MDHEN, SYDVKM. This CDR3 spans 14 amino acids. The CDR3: CASGLAGEVDEQYF. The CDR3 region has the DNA TGTGCCAGCGGTTTAGCGGGAGAAGTAGACGAGCAGTACTTC.

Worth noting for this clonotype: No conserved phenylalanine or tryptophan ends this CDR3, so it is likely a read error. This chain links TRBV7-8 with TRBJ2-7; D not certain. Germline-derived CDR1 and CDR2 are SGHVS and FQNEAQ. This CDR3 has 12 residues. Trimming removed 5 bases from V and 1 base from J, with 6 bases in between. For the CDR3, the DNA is TGTGCCAGCAGCCGGGCATCCTACGAGCAGTACTCC. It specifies CASSRASYEQYS.

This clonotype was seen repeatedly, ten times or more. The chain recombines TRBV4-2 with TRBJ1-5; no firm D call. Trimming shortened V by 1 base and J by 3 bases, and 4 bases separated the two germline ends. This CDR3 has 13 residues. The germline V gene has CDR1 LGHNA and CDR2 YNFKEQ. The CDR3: CASSQGPNQPQHF. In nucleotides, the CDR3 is TGTGCCAGCAGCCAAGGGCCCAATCAGCCCCAGCATTTT.

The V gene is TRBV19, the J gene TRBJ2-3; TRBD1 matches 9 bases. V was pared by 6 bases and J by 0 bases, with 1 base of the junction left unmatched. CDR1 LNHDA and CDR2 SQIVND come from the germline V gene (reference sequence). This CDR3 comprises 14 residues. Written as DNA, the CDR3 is TGTGCCAGTAGGACAGGGGGAAGCACAGATACGCAGTATTTT. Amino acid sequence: CASRTGGSTDTQYF.

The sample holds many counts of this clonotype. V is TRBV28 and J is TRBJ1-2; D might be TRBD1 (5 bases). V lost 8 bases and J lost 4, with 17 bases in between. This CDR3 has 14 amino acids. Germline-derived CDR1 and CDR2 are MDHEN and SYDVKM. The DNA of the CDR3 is TGTGCCAGCTCCCAGGACCGGGGGACCTATGGCTACACCTTC. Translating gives CASSQDRGTYGYTF.